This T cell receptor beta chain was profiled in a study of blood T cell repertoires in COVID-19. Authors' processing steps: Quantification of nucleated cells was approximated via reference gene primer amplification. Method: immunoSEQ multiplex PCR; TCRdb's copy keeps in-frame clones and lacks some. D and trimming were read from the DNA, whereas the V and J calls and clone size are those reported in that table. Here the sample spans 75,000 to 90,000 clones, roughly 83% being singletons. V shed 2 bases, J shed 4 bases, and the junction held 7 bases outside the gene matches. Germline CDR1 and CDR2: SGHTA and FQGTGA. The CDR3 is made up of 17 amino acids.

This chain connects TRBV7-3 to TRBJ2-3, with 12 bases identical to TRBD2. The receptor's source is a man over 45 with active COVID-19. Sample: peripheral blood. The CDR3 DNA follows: TGTGCCAGCAGCTTATTCCCTAGCGGGAGGGGCGCAGATACGCAGTATTTT. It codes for CASSLFPSGRGADTQYF.